This TCR beta chain was identified in a study of T cell repertoires in cytomegalovirus infection. In its sample, this clonotype was seen many times. Its specificity is unknown. A single record per CDR3 protein comes from TCRdb applying MiXCR to the reads. There are some 180,000 distinct CDR3 sequences in the sample; roughly 19% occur only once, and about 2.9% lies in the top ten. Findings and limits, study-wide: The ex vivo response showed dominance by HLA-C-restricted CMV-specific TCR beta clonotypes.

The CDR3 loop spans 13 amino acids. The germline V gene has CDR1 SGHTA and CDR2 FQGNSA. Between the trimmed V and J ends, which lost 4 bases and 9 bases, there was a span of 15 bases. This chain links TRBV7-2 with TRBJ1-1; D is ambiguous. Input material: PBMCs. This clonotype was obtained from a human donor in good health (CMV status not recorded). Some clones in this sample may be carry-over from other donors' samples. The CDR3 DNA follows: TGTGCCAGCAGCTCCCCTAACTCTAGAAAAGCTTTCTTT. Amino acid sequence: CASSSPNSRKAFF.